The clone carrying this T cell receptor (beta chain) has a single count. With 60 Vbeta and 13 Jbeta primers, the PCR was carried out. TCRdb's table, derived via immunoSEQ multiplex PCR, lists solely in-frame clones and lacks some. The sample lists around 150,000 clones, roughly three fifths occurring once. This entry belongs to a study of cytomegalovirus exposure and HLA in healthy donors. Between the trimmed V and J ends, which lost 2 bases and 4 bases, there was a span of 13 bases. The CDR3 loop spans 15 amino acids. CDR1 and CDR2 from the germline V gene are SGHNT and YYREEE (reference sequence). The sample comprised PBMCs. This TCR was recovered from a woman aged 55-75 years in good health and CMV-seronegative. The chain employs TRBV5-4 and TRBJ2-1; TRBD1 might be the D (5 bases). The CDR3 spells CASSFTGASYNEQFF. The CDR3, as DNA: TGTGCCAGCAGCTTCACAGGCGCGTCGTACAATGAGCAGTTCTTC.